This T cell receptor (beta chain) originates from a study of blood T cell repertoires in COVID-19. Looking at the study overall: Sources were T cells, B-cell-depleted T cells, or PBMCs; the material itself was cDNA or gDNA.

The ends were cut back, 7 bases at V and 3 bases at J, with 13 bases in the middle. The CDR3 length is 14 residues. The V gene's germline CDR1 is MNHEY and CDR2 SVGAGI. Produced via immunoSEQ multiplex PCR; TCRdb's table is partial and in-frame only. The sample lists around 25,000 clones; around 70% were seen once. The sequence derives from a human donor in a cohort sampled during active or convalescent COVID-19. The J gene is TRBJ1-5, the V gene TRBV6-5, with D uncertain. Sequencing was done on a sample of peripheral blood. The CDR3 region is CASTPPGNNQPQHF. CDR3 DNA sequence: TGTGCCAGCACCCCCCCTGGCAACAATCAGCCCCAGCATTTT.